This TCR beta chain appears in the sequencing data of a study of T-cell memory formation after mild COVID-19. Study overall: TCR clusters were largely donor specific. Study-level findings and limits: Contracting CD4+ clones were located mainly in CM and EM, and CD8+ clones in EMRA.

Note on this clonotype: Its antigen is as yet unknown.

TCRdb ran MiXCR on the 5' RACE reads and lists one entry per CDR3 protein. The table lists roughly 300,000 distinct CDR3 sequences, under 8.5% of them singletons. V was trimmed by 0 bases and J by 0 bases, leaving 12 bases between them. The CDR3 covers 17 residues. The V gene's germline CDR1 is MNHNY and CDR2 SVGAGI (reference sequence). The rearrangement joins TRBV6-6 to TRBJ2-4; D is possibly TRBD1 or TRBD2 (5 bases each). This receptor was identified in a man between 18 and 29 years old who had mild COVID-19 (a few samples of this study predate the infection). Cell type and time point are not known. Input material: PBMCs or a T cell subset sorted from them (not recorded which). The CDR3, as DNA: TGTGCCAGCAGTTACTCGACAGCGGAGCTAGCCAAAAACATTCAGTACTTC. It encodes CASSYSTAELAKNIQYF.